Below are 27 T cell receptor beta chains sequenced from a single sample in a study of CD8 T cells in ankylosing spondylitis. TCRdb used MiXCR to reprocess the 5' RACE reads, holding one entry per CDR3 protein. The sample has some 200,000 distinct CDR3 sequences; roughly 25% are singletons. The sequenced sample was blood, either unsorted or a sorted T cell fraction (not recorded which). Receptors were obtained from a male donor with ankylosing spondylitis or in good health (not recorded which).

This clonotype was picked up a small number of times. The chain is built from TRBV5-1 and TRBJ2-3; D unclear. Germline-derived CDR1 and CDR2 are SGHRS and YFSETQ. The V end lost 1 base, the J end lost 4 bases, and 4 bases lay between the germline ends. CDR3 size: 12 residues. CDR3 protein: CASSLTADTQYF. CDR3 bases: TGCGCCAGCAGCTTGACCGCAGATACGCAGTATTTT.

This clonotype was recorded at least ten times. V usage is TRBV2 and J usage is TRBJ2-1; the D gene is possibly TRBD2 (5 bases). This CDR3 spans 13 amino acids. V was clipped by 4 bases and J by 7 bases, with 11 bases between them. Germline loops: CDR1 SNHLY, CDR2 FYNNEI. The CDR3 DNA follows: TGTGCCAGCAGTGCAAGAGGGATTAATGAGCAGTTCTTC. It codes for CASSARGINEQFF.

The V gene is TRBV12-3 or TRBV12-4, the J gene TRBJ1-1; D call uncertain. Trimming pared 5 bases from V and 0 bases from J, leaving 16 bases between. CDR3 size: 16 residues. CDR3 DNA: TGTGCCAGCAGTAGGACTATAACACGAATGAACACTGAAGCTTTCTTT. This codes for CASSRTITRMNTEAFF.

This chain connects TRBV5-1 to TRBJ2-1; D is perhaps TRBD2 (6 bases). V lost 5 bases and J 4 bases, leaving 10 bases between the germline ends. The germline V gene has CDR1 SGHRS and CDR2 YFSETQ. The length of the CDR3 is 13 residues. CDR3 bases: TGCGCCAGCAGGACCGGGGGTTACAATGAGCAGTTCTTC. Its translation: CASRTGGYNEQFF.

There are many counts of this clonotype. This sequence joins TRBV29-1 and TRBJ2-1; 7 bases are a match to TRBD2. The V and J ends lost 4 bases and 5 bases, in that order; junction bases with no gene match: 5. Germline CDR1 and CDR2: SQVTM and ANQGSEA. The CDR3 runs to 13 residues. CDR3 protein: CSVGLAAHNEQFF. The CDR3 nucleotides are TGCAGCGTTGGCCTAGCGGCCCACAATGAGCAGTTCTTC.

The CDR3 here is CASSRGLAIKLNNEQFF. In DNA, the CDR3 is TGCGCCAGCAGCAGAGGACTAGCGATTAAATTAAACAATGAGCAGTTCTTC. The V and J genes are TRBV5-1 and TRBJ2-1; 9 positions match TRBD2. Per germline, CDR1 SGHRS and CDR2 YFSETQ. With V trimmed by 4 bases and J by 5 bases, 13 bases remained unmatched. CDR3 length: 17 amino acids.

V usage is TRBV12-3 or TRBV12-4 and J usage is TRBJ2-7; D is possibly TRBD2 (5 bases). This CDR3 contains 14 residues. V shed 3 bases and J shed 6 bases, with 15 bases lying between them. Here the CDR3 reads CASSLAGLPFEQYF. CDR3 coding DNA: TGTGCCAGCAGTTTGGCGGGCCTCCCTTTCGAGCAGTACTTC.

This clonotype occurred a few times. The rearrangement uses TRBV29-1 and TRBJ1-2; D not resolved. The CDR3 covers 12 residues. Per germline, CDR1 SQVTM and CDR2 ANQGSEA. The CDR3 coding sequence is TGCAGTGCCACGGACGTATACTATGGCTACACCTTC. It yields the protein CSATDVYYGYTF. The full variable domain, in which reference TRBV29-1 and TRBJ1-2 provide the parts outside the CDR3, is SAVISQKPSRDICQRGTSLTIQCQVDSQVTMMFWYRQQPGQSLTLIATANQGSEATYESGFVIDKFPISRPNLTFSTLTVSNMSPEDSSIYLCSATDVYYGYTFGSGTRLTVV.

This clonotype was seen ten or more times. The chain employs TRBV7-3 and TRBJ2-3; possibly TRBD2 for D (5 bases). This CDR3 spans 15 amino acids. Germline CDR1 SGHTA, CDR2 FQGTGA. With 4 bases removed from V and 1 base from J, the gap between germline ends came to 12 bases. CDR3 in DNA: TGTGCCAGCAGCTCCGGCGGGTTACGCACAGATACGCAGTATTTT. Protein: CASSSGGLRTDTQYF.

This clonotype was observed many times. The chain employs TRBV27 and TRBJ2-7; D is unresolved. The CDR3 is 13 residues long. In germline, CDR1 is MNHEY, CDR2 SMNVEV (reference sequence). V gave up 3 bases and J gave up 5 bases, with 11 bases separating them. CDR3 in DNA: TGTGCCAGCAGTTTTGCCCCGGGTGACGAGCAGTACTTC. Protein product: CASSFAPGDEQYF.

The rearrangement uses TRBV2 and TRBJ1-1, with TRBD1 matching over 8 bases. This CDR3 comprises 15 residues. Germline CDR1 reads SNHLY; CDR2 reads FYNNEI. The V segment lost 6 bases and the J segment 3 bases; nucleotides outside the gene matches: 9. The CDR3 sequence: CASRHEQGVDTEAFF. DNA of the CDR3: TGTGCCAGCAGACACGAACAGGGGGTGGACACTGAAGCTTTCTTT.

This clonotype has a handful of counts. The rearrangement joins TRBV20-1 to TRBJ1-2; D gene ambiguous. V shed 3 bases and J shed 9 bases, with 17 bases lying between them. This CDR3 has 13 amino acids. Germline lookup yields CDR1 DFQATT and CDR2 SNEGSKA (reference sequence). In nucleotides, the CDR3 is TGCAGTGCTAGTTGGGCCAAGGCCGATAGCTACACCTTC. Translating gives CSASWAKADSYTF.

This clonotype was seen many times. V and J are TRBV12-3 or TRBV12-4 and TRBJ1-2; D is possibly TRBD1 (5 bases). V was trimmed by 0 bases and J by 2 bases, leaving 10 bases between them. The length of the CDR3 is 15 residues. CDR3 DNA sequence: TGTGCCAGCAGTTTAGCGATGACAGAAAACTATGGCTACACCTTC. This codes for CASSLAMTENYGYTF.

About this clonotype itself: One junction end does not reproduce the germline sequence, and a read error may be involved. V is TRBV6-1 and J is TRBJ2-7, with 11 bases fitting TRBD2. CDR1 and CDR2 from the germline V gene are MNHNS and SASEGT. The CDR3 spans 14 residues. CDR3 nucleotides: TGTGCCGCATCGGAGGGACTAGCGGTCTACGAGCTGTACTTC. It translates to CAASEGLAVYELYF.

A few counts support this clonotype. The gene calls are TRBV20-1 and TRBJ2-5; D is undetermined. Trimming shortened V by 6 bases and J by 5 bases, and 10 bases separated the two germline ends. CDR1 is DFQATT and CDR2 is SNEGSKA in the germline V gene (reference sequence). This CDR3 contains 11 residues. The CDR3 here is CSAPSAETQYF. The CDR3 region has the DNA TGCAGTGCCCCCTCGGCGGAGACCCAGTACTTC.

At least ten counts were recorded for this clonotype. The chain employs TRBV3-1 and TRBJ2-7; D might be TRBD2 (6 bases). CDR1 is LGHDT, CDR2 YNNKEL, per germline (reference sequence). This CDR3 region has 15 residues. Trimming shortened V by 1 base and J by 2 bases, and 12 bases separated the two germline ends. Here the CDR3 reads CASSQGASDPYEQYF. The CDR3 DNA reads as TGTGCCAGCAGCCAAGGGGCTAGCGACCCCTACGAGCAGTACTTC.

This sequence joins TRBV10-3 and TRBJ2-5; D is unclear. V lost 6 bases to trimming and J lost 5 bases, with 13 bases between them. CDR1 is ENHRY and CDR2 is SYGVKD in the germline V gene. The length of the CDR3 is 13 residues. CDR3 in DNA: TGTGCCATCAGCTACGGGCCTAGGGAGACCCAGTACTTC. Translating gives CAISYGPRETQYF.

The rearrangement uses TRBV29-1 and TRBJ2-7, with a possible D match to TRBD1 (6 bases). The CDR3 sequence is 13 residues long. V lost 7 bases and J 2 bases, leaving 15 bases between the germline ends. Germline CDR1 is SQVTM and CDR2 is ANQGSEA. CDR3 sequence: CSAAPTGPYEQYF. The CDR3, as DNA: TGCAGCGCCGCCCCGACAGGTCCCTACGAGCAGTACTTC.

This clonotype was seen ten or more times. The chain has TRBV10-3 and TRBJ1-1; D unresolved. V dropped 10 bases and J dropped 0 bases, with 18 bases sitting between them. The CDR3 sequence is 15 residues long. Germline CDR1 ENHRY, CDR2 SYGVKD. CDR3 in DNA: TGTGCCACTCTCCAAGGGTCCACCCTGAACACTGAAGCTTTCTTT. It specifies CATLQGSTLNTEAFF.

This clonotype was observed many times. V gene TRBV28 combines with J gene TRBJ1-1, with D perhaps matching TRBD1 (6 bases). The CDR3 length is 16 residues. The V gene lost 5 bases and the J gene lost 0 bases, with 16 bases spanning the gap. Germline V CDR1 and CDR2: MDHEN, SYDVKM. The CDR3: CASSPSGGPMNTEAFF. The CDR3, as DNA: TGTGCCAGCAGTCCCTCCGGGGGGCCGATGAACACTGAAGCTTTCTTT.

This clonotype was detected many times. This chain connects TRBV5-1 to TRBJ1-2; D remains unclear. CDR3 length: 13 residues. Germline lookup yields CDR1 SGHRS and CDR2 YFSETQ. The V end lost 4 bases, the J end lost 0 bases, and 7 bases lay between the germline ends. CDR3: CASSLGANYGYTF. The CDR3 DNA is TGCGCCAGCAGCCTTGGCGCTAACTATGGCTACACCTTC.

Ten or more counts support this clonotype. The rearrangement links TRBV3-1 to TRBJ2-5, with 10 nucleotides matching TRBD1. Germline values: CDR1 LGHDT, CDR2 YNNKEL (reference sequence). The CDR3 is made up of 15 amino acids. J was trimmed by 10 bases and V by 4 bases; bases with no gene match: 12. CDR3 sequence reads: CASSRRQGARDGQYF. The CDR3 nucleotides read TGTGCCAGCAGCCGCCGACAGGGGGCAAGAGATGGCCAGTACTTC.

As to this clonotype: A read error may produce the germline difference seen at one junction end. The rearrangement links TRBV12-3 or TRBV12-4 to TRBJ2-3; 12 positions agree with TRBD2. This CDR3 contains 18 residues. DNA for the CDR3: TGTACCAGCAGTTTGAGGCGACTAGCGGGAGTTCTTGCAGATACGCAGTATTTT. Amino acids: CTSSLRRLAGVLADTQYF.

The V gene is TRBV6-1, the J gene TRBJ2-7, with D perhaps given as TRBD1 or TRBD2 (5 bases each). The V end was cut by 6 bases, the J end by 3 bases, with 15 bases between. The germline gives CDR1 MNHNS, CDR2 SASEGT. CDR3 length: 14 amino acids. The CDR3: CASRLGAGIYEQYF. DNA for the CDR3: TGTGCCAGCAGACTAGGGGCTGGAATCTACGAGCAGTACTTC.

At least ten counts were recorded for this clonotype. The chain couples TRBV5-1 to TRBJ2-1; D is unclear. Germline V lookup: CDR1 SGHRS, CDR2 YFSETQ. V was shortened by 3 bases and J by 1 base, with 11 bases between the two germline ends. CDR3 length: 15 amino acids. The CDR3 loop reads CASSSRSNSYNEQFF. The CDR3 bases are TGCGCCAGCAGCTCGCGGAGCAATTCCTACAATGAGCAGTTCTTC.

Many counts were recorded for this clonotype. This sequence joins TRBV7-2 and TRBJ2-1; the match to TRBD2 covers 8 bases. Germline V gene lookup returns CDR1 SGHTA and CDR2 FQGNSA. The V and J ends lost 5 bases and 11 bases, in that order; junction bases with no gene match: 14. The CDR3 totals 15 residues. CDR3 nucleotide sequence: TGTGCCAGCAGCCCCACTAGCGGCAATTCTCCTCAGCAGTTCTTC. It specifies CASSPTSGNSPQQFF.

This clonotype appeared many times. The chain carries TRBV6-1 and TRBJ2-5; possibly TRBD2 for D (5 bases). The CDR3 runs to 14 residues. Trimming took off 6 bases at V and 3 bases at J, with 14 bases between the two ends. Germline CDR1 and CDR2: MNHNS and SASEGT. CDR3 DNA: TGTGCCAGCAGCCAGACCGGGAACAAAGAGACCCAGTACTTC. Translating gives CASSQTGNKETQYF.